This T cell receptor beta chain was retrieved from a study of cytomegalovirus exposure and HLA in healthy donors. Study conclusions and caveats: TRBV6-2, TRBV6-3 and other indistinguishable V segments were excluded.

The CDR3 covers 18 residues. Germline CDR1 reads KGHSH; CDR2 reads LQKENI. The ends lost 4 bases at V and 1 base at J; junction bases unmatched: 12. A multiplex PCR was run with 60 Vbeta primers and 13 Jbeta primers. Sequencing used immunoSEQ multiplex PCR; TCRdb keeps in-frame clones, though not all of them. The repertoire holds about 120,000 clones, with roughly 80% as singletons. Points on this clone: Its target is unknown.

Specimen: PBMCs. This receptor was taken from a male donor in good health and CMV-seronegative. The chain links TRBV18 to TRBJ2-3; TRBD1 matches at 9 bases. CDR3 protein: CASSLLTGGSLGTDTQYF. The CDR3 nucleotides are TGTGCCAGCTCACTCCTGACAGGGGGATCCCTCGGCACAGATACGCAGTATTTT.